The clone carrying this T cell receptor beta chain was found once. Under the authors' procedure: By means of reference gene primer amplification, nucleated cell counts were estimated. Produced via immunoSEQ multiplex PCR; TCRdb's table is partial and in-frame only. Clone size and the V and J calls come from that table; the DNA yielded D and trimming. The data hold under 350,000 clones, with about nine tenths observed a single time. Seattle researchers signed up patients amid active infection and tracked them longitudinally. This sample stems from a study of blood T cell repertoires in COVID-19. Across the whole study: Spain, Italy and the United States supplied samples that represented acute and convalescent COVID-19.

The V gene's germline CDR1 is LNHDA and CDR2 SQIVND (reference sequence). The CDR3 extends over 14 amino acids. The V end was cut by 3 bases, the J end by 8 bases, with 16 bases between. The material sequenced was peripheral blood. The chain combines TRBV19 with TRBJ1-2; D perhaps matches TRBD1 (5 bases). The TCR originated in a woman aged 30 to 39 with COVID-19, enrolled during active disease. DNA for the CDR3: TGTGCCAGTAGTATGTCCGACACCCAGGGAGGCTACACCTTC. It encodes CASSMSDTQGGYTF.